This TCR beta chain was found in a study of OX40 agonist ivuxolimab in advanced cancers. This clone was picked up a small number of times. TCRdb's table, derived via immunoSEQ multiplex PCR, lists solely in-frame clones and lacks some. The data show 60,000 to 95,000 clones, 90% seen once. Blood sampling took place at baseline, cycle 4 day 1, and cycle 7 day 1. This CDR3 is 15 amino acids long. From germline, CDR1 is SGHKS and CDR2 YYEKEE (reference sequence). The V end lost 4 bases, the J end lost 1 base, and 14 bases lay between the germline ends. The rearrangement uses TRBV5-5 and TRBJ1-1; D is possibly TRBD1 (6 bases). The material sequenced was CD4+ or CD8+ T cells sorted from blood, taken in a trial of the OX40 agonist ivuxolimab. The receptor's source is an adult with an advanced solid tumor such as melanoma, head and neck, liver or kidney cancer. The CDR3 reads CASSVTGMENTEAFF. CDR3 nucleotides: TGTGCCAGCAGCGTCACAGGGATGGAGAACACTGAAGCTTTCTTT.